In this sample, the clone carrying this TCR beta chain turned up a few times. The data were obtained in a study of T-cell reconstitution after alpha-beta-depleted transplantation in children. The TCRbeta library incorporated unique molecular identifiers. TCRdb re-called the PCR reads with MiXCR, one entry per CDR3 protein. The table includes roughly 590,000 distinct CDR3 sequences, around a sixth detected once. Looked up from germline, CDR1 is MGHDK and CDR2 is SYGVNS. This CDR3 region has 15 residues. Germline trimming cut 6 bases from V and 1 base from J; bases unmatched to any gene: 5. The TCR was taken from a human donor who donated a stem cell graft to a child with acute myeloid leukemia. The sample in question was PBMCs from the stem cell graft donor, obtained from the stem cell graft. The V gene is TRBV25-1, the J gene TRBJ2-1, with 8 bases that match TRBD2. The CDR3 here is CASREKRGSYNEQFF. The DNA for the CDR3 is TGTGCCAGCAGGGAAAAGCGGGGGTCCTACAATGAGCAGTTCTTC.